Below, 27 T cell receptor beta chains from the same sample are listed, as sequenced in a study of CD8+CD57+ T cells in acquired aplastic anemia listed by TCRdb under 2018. Sequencing used an Illumina HiSeq 2000. Genomic DNA was used as template for profiling of TCR beta VDJ combinations and CDR3 sequences. TCRdb's own reprocessing of the public reads used fastp at Q25 and MiXCR and kept productive beta chains. Rows matching on CDR3 protein sequence are summarized as one entry with the most common DNA and genes. This sample gives approximately 250,000 distinct CDR3 sequences in total; 82% of them show up just once. The ten largest clones represent 35% to 50% of the sample. Flow cytometry had shown CD8+CD57+ cell expansion in the patients selected for sequencing. Specimen: sorted CD4+, CD8+, or CD8+CD57+ T cells (not recorded which) from PBMCs. The origin of the receptors is a human donor with aplastic anemia.

The chain carries TRBV5-8 and TRBJ1-1; D is undetermined. The V end lost 0 bases, the J end lost 2 bases, and 14 bases lay between the germline ends. The CDR3 loop spans 16 amino acids. Germline assignment: CDR1 SGHTS and CDR2 YDEGEE. The CDR3 spells CASSLAFKISNTEAFF. The CDR3 nucleotides read TGTGCCAGCAGCTTGGCCTTTAAGATCTCTAACACTGAAGCTTTCTTT.

Turning to this clonotype: An end of the junction differs from the germline gene, which may be a read error. The CDR3 DNA is TGTGCCAGCAGCCGGGGAGAGGGGCAAGCCCTCTATTTT. As protein: CASSRGEGQALYF. The chain links TRBV14 to TRBJ1-6; TRBD1 might be the D (5 bases). This CDR3 contains 13 residues. Germline loops: CDR1 SGHDN, CDR2 FVKESK.

On this clonotype itself: A junction end diverges from the germline sequence, so it may reflect a read error. This sequence joins TRBV9 and TRBJ2-1, with D unclear. The germline CDR1 and CDR2 sequences are SGDLS and YYNGEE. The CDR3 is made up of 14 amino acids. Here the CDR3 reads CASSVNPTVLETLF. The CDR3 DNA reads as TGTGCCAGCAGCGTGAACCCAACAGTCCTGGAAACACTCTTC.

Of note for this clonotype: The conserved phenylalanine or tryptophan is not found at the CDR3 terminus, so this likely reflects a read error. This chain uses TRBV9 with TRBJ2-3, with D possibly being TRBD2 (6 bases). This CDR3 has 13 residues. The V and J ends lost 7 bases and 11 bases respectively, with 20 bases between them. CDR1 SGDLS and CDR2 YYNGEE come from the germline V gene. CDR3 loop: CASGDGGENLQYV. CDR3 nucleotides: TGTGCCAGCGGGGACGGGGGTGAAAATCTGCAGTATGTT.

As regards this clonotype: A read error is possible here, since a much larger clone lies one base away. This likely comes from a read error, as the CDR3 has no conserved phenylalanine or tryptophan at its end. The DNA is omitted, as the CDR3 cannot be located on it reliably, and the CDR3 follows TCRdb's listing. This chain uses TRBV7-3 with TRBJ2-3; the DNA was not compared with TRBD2, the D call given in the table. The CDR3 comprises 14 residues, both ends counted. Per germline, CDR1 SGHTA and CDR2 FQGTGA. The CDR3 sequence is CASSSGGTWGETQS.

This sequence joins TRBV20-1 and TRBJ1-3; no definite D call. The CDR3 runs to 13 residues. V was shortened by 6 bases and J by 4 bases, with 13 bases between the two germline ends. Germline-derived CDR1 and CDR2 are DFQATT and SNEGSKA (reference sequence). CDR3 sequence: CSADKERGNTIYF. The CDR3 DNA reads as TGCAGTGCCGACAAGGAGAGGGGAAACACCATATATTTT.

This clonotype was recorded only once. The chain links TRBV9 to TRBJ2-6; D uncertain. The CDR3 sequence is 16 residues long. Germline loops: CDR1 SGDLS, CDR2 YYNGEE. V dropped 0 bases and J dropped 13 bases, with 20 bases sitting between them. The chain's CDR3 is CASSVASDTQAIVLTF. The CDR3 DNA follows: TGTGCCAGCAGCGTAGCGTCAGATACCCAGGCCATTGTCCTGACTTTC.

The V and J genes are TRBV9 and TRBJ1-3; D ambiguous. Between the trimmed V and J ends, which lost 6 bases and 14 bases, there was a span of 30 bases. The CDR3 totals 16 residues. Germline CDR1 SGDLS, CDR2 YYNGEE. CDR3 sequence: CASNIKPNRIWRHVYF. The DNA for the CDR3 is TGTGCCAGCAACATAAAACCTAACCGGATCTGGAGGCACGTATATTTT.

CDR3 amino acids: CSARDRRGDRETQYF. The CDR3 DNA reads as TGCAGTGCTAGAGACCGGCGGGGGGATAGGGAGACCCAGTACTTC. The V gene is TRBV20-1, the J gene TRBJ2-5, with 8 bases matching TRBD2. Germline CDR1 and CDR2: DFQATT and SNEGSKA (reference sequence). This CDR3 is 15 amino acids long. With V trimmed by 0 bases and J by 5 bases, 8 bases remained unmatched.

The chain links TRBV24-1 to TRBJ2-1; 7 positions match TRBD1. V was pared by 7 bases and J by 8 bases, with 4 bases of the junction left unmatched. Germline assignment: CDR1 KGHDR and CDR2 SFDVKD. The CDR3 has 12 residues. The CDR3 sequence is CATSEQGHEQFF. CDR3 sequence (DNA): TGTGCCACCAGCGAACAGGGGCATGAGCAGTTCTTC.

Points on this clonotype: It is likely a read error, because the conserved phenylalanine at the end of the CDR3 is missing. V usage is TRBV7-9 and J usage is TRBJ2-3; D possibly matches TRBD1 or TRBD2 (5 bases each). V lost 8 bases, J lost 5 bases, and 14 bases lay in between. Germline assignment: CDR1 SEHNR and CDR2 FQNEAQ (reference sequence). The CDR3 is 13 amino acids. CDR3 region: CASGDVGRDTQYV. Here the CDR3 DNA reads TGTGCCAGCGGGGACGTGGGCAGAGATACGCAGTATGTG.

This chain connects TRBV11-3 to TRBJ2-2; D perhaps matches TRBD2 (5 bases). The V gene lost 3 bases and the J gene lost 3 bases, with 11 bases spanning the gap. Germline V CDR1 and CDR2: SGHNT, YENEEA. The CDR3 is 15 residues long. CDR3 in amino acids: CASSLGGLDTGELFF. In DNA, the CDR3 is TGTGCCAGCAGCTTGGGCGGGTTGGACACCGGGGAGCTGTTTTTT.

This clonotype was counted ten times or more. The DNA is omitted, as the CDR3 cannot be located on it reliably, and the CDR3 follows TCRdb's listing. The chain couples TRBV7-2 to TRBJ2-5; whether TRBD2, the table's D call, matches the DNA was not checked. The CDR3 spans 14 residues, counting both ends. CDR1 is SGHTA, CDR2 FQGNSA, per germline. The CDR3 loop is CASSWGGGSNYGYF.

A word on this clonotype: In this CDR3 the conserved last residue, phenylalanine or tryptophan, is missing, so a read error is likely. It is unclear where the CDR3 begins or ends on the DNA, so no DNA is shown, and the CDR3 is as TCRdb lists it. The genes are TRBV2 and TRBJ2-3; the D call of TRBD1 is as the table states it, not checked on the DNA. The CDR3 is made up of 14 amino acids, end residues included. In germline, CDR1 is SNHLY, CDR2 FYNNEI. CDR3 loop: CASSQADRPNQPQH.

On this clonotype itself: The missing conserved phenylalanine or tryptophan at the end of this CDR3 makes a read error likely. It is unclear where the CDR3 begins or ends on the DNA, so no DNA is shown, and the CDR3 is as TCRdb lists it. The CDR3 region is CASSLGPREAHTQ. This sequence joins TRBV7-2 and TRBJ2-3; no DNA check was done on the table's D call, TRBD1. Germline CDR1 is SGHTA and CDR2 is FQGNSA. From its first to its last residue, the CDR3 has 13 amino acids.

Points on this clonotype: A read error may produce the germline difference seen at one junction end. The chain uses TRBV7-8 and TRBJ2-5; 11 nucleotides align to TRBD2. Germline loops: CDR1 SGHVS, CDR2 FQNEAQ. The CDR3 consists of 14 residues. The CDR3 reads CATSLAGGPGTQYF. CDR3 nucleotides: TGTGCCACCAGCTTAGCGGGAGGGCCCGGTACGCAGTATTTC.

The V gene is TRBV9, the J gene TRBJ2-1, with D possibly matching TRBD2 (6 bases). The CDR3 covers 13 residues. Trimming shortened V by 3 bases and J by 14 bases, and 18 bases separated the two germline ends. Germline V gives CDR1 SGDLS, CDR2 YYNGEE. The CDR3: CASSDGGFYPEFF. DNA of the CDR3: TGTGCCAGCAGCGATGGGGGGTTCTATCCGGAGTTCTTC.

The rearrangement joins TRBV10-3 to TRBJ2-1; D not certain. Deletions cut 6 bases from V and 8 bases from J, with 14 bases between. Germline CDR1 and CDR2: ENHRY and SYGVKD. CDR3 length equals 13 residues. Here the CDR3 reads CAIRPPSVDEQFF. The DNA for the CDR3 is TGTGCCATCAGGCCCCCTTCGGTGGATGAGCAGTTCTTC.

This clonotype was seen only once. DNA of the CDR3: TGTGCCTGCACCCCAGGAGTGGTAACCTCCGAGCCCAACGTC. Translated, it gives CACTPGVVTSEPNV. This sequence joins TRBV7-6 and TRBJ2-7; D gene uncertain. The CDR3 totals 14 residues. In germline, CDR1 is SGHVS, CDR2 FNYEAQ.

The genes are TRBV7-8 and TRBJ1-6; no reliable D call. Germline assignment: CDR1 SGHVS and CDR2 FQNEAQ. The CDR3 runs 15 residues. Trimming removed 0 bases at V and 17 bases at J, with 20 bases between. The CDR3 coding sequence is TGTGCCAGCAGCTTAGCGGGCGGTCGCGATACGCAGTTCCACTTT. Its translation is CASSLAGGRDTQFHF.

Concerning this clonotype: A read error may account for a junction end that differs from germline. The CDR3 loop is CASSLVPGPEMQGF. The CDR3 DNA sequence: TGTGCCAGCAGCTTAGTGCCCGGGCCCGAGATGCAGGGATTT. The V call is TRBV7-9, the J call TRBJ2-3; possibly TRBD1 for D (5 bases). Germline assignment: CDR1 SEHNR and CDR2 FQNEAQ (reference sequence). The CDR3 is made up of 14 amino acids. Variable domain in full (rest from reference TRBV7-9 and TRBJ2-3): DTGVSQNPRHKITKRGQNVTFRCDPISEHNRLYWYRQTLGQGPEFLTYFQNEAQLEKSRLLSDRFSAERPKGSFSTLEIQRTEQGDSAMYLCASSLVPGPEMQGFGPGTRLTVL.

This clonotype was detected only once. The chain has TRBV7-6 and TRBJ1-1; D unresolved. This CDR3 comprises 13 residues. CDR1 is SGHVS, CDR2 FNYEAQ, per germline. Trimming cost V 4 bases and J 9 bases, with 15 bases left between them. The CDR3, as DNA: TGTGCCAGCAGCTCAACTAGAGGGAGTAAAGCTTTCTTT. Protein: CASSSTRGSKAFF.

Points on this clonotype: A junction end diverges from the germline sequence, so it may reflect a read error. The gene calls are TRBV7-9 and TRBJ2-5; D tentatively reads TRBD1 or TRBD2 (5 bases each). The CDR3 covers 14 residues. The germline CDR1 and CDR2 sequences are SEHNR and FQNEAQ (reference sequence). The CDR3 spells CATSVGSRQGTHYF. DNA of the CDR3: TGTGCCACCAGCGTAGGCAGCAGGCAAGGGACCCATTACTTC. Looking up the rest from reference TRBV7-9 and TRBJ2-5 gives the full variable domain: DTGVSQNPRHKITKRGQNVTFRCDPISEHNRLYWYRQTLGQGPEFLTYFQNEAQLEKSRLLSDRFSAERPKGSFSTLEIQRTEQGDSAMYLCATSVGSRQGTHYFGPGTRLLVL.

This rearrangement joins TRBV14 to TRBJ2-5; a weak D match, TRBD2 (6 bases). Between the trimmed V and J ends, which lost 5 bases and 6 bases, there was a span of 19 bases. In germline, CDR1 is SGHDN, CDR2 FVKESK. The CDR3 spans 15 residues. The CDR3 is CASSTRSAGWKTQYF. As DNA, the CDR3 is TGTGCCAGCAGCACCCGAAGCGCGGGGTGGAAGACCCAGTACTTC.

The sample holds one count of this clonotype. The gene calls are TRBV7-8 and TRBJ1-6, with unresolved D. The germline V gene encodes CDR1 SGHVS and CDR2 FQNEAQ. The CDR3 length is 18 residues. Trimming took off 5 bases at V and 1 base at J, with 18 bases between the two ends. CDR3 coding DNA: TGTGCCAGCAGCATGTCGAGCTCCGGGGAATCCTATAATTCACCCCTCCACTTT. Translated, it gives CASSMSSSGESYNSPLHF.

Concerning this clonotype itself: The CDR3 does not close with the conserved phenylalanine or tryptophan, likely indicating a read error. Because the CDR3's place on the DNA is in doubt, the DNA is left out and the CDR3 is given as listed by TCRdb. V is TRBV2 and J is TRBJ2-3. The CDR3 is 13 residues long, counting both termini. Germline loops: CDR1 SNHLY, CDR2 FYNNEI. The CDR3 sequence is CASRDGGTENKYS.

The gene calls are TRBV7-3 and TRBJ1-1; D remains ambiguous. Germline CDR1 is SGHTA and CDR2 is FQGTGA. The CDR3 is made up of 13 amino acids. The V end was cut by 3 bases, the J end by 3 bases, with 8 bases between. As DNA, the CDR3 is TGTGCCAGCAGCTTTACGACTGACACTGAAGCTTTCTTT. As protein: CASSFTTDTEAFF.